This is a list of T cell receptor beta chains from one sample in a study of T cells in Graves' hyperthyroidism and ophthalmopathy. A single record per CDR3 protein comes from TCRdb applying MiXCR to the multiplex PCR reads. The data hold about 620,000 distinct CDR3 sequences, with 15% to 20% observed a single time. Sample: blood. The source of these receptors is a woman aged 25 to 39 with Graves' hyperthyroidism. CDR3s include the opening cysteine and the closing phenylalanine or tryptophan. D genes are given only for firm matches. Rows may omit the clone size; those that give it use once, few, many or a size class.

NA	TRBV7-2	NA	TRBJ2-5	CASSLEGGEAQYF	TGTGCCAGCAGCTTGGAAGGGGGGGAGGCCCAGTACTTC
few	TRBV20-1	NA	TRBJ1-6	CSAGDRDFMDSPLHF	TGCAGTGCTGGAGACCGGGACTTCATGGATTCACCCCTCCACTTT
NA	TRBV12-3/TRBV12-4	NA	TRBJ2-1	CASSAVEDNEQFF	TGTGCCAGCAGCGCAGTGGAAGATAATGAGCAGTTCTTC
NA	TRBV12-3/TRBV12-4	NA	TRBJ2-4	CASSYNGAKNIQYF	TGTGCCAGCAGTTACAACGGAGCCAAAAACATTCAGTACTTC
many	TRBV3-1	NA	TRBJ2-4	CASSQEPDGIAKNIQYF	TGTGCCAGCAGCCAAGAACCAGACGGAATAGCCAAAAACATTCAGTACTTC
many	TRBV28	NA	TRBJ2-1	CASSLRGHEQFF	TGTGCCAGCAGTTTAAGGGGCCATGAGCAGTTCTTC
NA	TRBV4-1	TRBD2	TRBJ2-7	CASSQVAGVLYEQYF	TGCGCCAGCAGCCAAGTGGCGGGGGTACTCTACGAGCAGTACTTC
NA	TRBV6-1	NA	TRBJ2-1	CASSDLINEQFF	TGTGCCAGCAGTGACCTGATTAATGAGCAGTTCTTC
many	TRBV7-3	NA	TRBJ2-1	CASSWAGGRNEQFF	TGTGCCAGCAGCTGGGCAGGGGGGAGGAATGAGCAGTTCTTC
NA	TRBV19	NA	TRBJ2-7	CASSTLPGSGEQYF	TGTGCCAGTAGTACCCTACCAGGGTCCGGCGAGCAGTACTTC
many	TRBV5-1	NA	TRBJ2-3	CASSFMSTDTQYF	TGCGCCAGCAGCTTCATGAGCACAGATACGCAGTATTTT
NA	TRBV27	NA	TRBJ1-4	CASSKLGRRNDEKLFF	TGTGCCAGCAGCAAATTGGGCAGGAGGAACGATGAAAAACTGTTTTTT
few	TRBV9	NA	TRBJ2-3	CASSVSASSTDTQYF	TGTGCCAGCAGCGTATCGGCTTCTAGCACAGATACGCAGTATTTT
few	TRBV7-9	NA	TRBJ1-4	CASSLRLEGEKLFF	TGTGCCAGCAGCTTACGTCTCGAGGGGGAAAAACTGTTTTTT
NA	TRBV4-1	TRBD2	TRBJ2-7	CASSQDLRESHYEQYF	TGCGCCAGCAGCCAAGATTTGCGGGAGTCCCATTACGAGCAGTACTTC
NA	TRBV6-1	NA	TRBJ2-7	CASRSSSAGLSYEQYF	TGTGCCAGCAGGTCCTCTTCTGCGGGACTCTCCTACGAGCAGTACTTC
many	TRBV6-2/TRBV6-3	NA	TRBJ2-5	CASSPSGGAVYF	TGTGCCAGCAGCCCGTCAGGTGGGGCGGTGTACTTC
NA	TRBV20-1	NA	TRBJ2-3	CSASRGADTQYF	TGCAGTGCTAGTAGGGGGGCGGATACGCAGTATTTT
many	TRBV6-1	NA	TRBJ2-3	CASSSSSGTDTQYF	NA
NA	TRBV3-1	NA	TRBJ1-6	CASSQGNEKGSPLHF	TGTGCCAGCAGCCAAGGAAACGAAAAAGGGTCACCCCTCCACTTT
few	TRBV5-6	NA	TRBJ2-7	CASSRVSTGLHEQYF	TGTGCCAGCAGCCGCGTTTCTACAGGGCTCCACGAGCAGTACTTC
few	TRBV6-5	NA	TRBJ1-3	CASSSGDFSGNTIYF	TGTGCCAGCAGTTCGGGAGATTTCTCTGGAAACACCATATATTTT
many	TRBV28	NA	TRBJ1-5	CASSLEQINQPQHF	TGTGCCAGCAGTTTGGAGCAGATCAATCAGCCCCAGCATTTT
NA	TRBV20-1	TRBD2	TRBJ2-3	CSASPLAGGPAGIDTQYF	TGCAGTGCCTCGCCCCTAGCGGGAGGGCCTGCTGGTATAGATACGCAGTATTTT
NA	TRBV20-1	TRBD2	TRBJ2-1	CSARGKSGASGSFRGSYNEQFF	TGCAGTGCTAGAGGGAAATCCGGGGCTAGCGGGAGTTTTAGAGGATCCTACAATGAGCAGTTCTTC
NA	TRBV5-5	TRBD1	TRBJ1-4	CASSLQRTGDEKLFF	TGTGCCAGCAGCTTACAGAGGACAGGGGATGAAAAACTGTTTTTT
many	TRBV28	NA	TRBJ1-4	CASSFVRGEKLFF	TGTGCCAGCAGCTTTGTGAGGGGAGAAAAACTGTTTTTT